This T cell receptor (beta chain) was retrieved from a study of control samples from healthy donors and cancer patients (dated by TCRdb to the early 2020s). Only one count was recorded for this clone. The target of this receptor is not known. No quality values exist for individual bases; no much larger clone is one base distant. Based on the germline V gene, the CDR1 and CDR2 sequences are SNHLY and FYNNEI. The CDR3 starts with the cysteine, ends with the phenylalanine, and has 13 residues. Left in the record is the CDR3 DNA by itself, 39 bases read in frame from the first base. Deletion took 8 bases off V and 1 base off J, with a span of 11 bases between the germline ends. Library preparation employed the immunoSEQ multiplex PCR assay. Not all clones reach the TCRdb copy of this immuneACCESS table, which keeps in-frame sequences only. Checked studies attribute under half of the gap to unresolved V genes and leave the rest unexplained. Recorded for this sample are 140,000 to 150,000 clones; approximately 91% of them occurred a single time. The top ten clonotypes cover approximately 3.2% of the sample.

Sequenced material: blood. The V and J segments used are TRBV2 and TRBJ1-1; the D gene is not confidently resolved. The receptor was derived from a man aged 30 to 45 in good health. CDR3 sequence: CASCPAGNTEAFF. The bases read TGTGCCAGCTGCCCGGCGGGGAACACTGAAGCTTTCTTT.